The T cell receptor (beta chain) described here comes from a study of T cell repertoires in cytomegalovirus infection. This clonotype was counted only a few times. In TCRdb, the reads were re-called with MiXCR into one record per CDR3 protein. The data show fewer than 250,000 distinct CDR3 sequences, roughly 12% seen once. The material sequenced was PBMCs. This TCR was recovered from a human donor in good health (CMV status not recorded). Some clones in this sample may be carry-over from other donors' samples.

The CDR3 loop is CASSKRLDLRGYTF. In DNA form, the CDR3 reads TGTGCCAGCAGCAAAAGACTCGATCTCCGTGGCTACACCTTC. The V gene is TRBV14, the J gene TRBJ1-2; D uncertain. Germline CDR1 SGHDN, CDR2 FVKESK. The CDR3 extends over 14 amino acids. The ends were cut back, 5 bases at V and 7 bases at J, with 17 bases in the middle.